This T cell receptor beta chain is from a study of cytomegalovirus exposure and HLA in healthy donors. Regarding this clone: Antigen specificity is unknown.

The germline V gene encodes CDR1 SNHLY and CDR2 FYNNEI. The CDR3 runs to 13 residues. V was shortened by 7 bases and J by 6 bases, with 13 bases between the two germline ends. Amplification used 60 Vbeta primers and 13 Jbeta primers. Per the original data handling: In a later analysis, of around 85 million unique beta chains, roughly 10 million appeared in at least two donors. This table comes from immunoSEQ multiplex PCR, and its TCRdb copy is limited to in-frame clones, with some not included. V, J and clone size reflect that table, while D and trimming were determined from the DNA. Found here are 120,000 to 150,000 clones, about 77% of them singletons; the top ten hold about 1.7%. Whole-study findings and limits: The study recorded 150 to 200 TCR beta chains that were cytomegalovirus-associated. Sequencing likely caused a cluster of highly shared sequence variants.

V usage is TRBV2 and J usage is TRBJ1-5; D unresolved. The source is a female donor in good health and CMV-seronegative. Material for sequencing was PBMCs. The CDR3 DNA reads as TGTGCCAGCATTGAGAGGCGCGGTCAGCCCCAGCATTTT. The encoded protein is CASIERRGQPQHF.